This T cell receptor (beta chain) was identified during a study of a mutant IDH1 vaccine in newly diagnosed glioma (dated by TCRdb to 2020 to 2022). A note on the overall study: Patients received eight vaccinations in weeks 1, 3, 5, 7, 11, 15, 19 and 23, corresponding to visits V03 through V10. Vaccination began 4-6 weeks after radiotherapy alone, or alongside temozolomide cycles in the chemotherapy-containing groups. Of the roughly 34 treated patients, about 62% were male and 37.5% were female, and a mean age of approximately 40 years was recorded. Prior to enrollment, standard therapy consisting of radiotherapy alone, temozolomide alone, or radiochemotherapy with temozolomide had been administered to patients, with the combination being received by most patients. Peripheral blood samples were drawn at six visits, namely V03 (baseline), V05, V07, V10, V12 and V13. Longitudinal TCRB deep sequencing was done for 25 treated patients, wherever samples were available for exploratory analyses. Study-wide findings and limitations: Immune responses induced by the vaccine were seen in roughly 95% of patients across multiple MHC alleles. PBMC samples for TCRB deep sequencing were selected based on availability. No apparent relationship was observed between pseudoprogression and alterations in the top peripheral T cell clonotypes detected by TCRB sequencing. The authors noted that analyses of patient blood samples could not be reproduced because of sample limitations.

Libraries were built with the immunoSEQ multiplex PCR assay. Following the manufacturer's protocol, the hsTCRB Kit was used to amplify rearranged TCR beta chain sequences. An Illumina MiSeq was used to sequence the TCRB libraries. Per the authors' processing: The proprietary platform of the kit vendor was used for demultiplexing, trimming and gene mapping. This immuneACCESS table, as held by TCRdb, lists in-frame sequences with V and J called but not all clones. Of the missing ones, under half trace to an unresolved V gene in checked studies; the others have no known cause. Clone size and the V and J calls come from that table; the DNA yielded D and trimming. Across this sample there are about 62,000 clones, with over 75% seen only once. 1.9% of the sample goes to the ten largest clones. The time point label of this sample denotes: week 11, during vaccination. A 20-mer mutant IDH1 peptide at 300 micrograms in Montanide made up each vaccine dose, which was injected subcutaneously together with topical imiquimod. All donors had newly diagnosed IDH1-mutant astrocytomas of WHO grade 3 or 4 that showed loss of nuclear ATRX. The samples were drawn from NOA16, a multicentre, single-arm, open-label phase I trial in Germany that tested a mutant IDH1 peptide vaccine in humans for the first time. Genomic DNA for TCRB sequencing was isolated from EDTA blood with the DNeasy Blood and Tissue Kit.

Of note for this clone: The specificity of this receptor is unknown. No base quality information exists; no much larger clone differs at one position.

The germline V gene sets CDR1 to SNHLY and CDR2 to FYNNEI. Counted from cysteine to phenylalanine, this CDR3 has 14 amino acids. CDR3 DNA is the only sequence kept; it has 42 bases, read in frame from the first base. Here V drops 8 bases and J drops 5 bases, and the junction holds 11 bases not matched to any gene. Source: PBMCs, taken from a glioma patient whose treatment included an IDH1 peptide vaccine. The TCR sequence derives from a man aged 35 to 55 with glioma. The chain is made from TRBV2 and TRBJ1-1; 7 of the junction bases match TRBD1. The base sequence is TGTGCCAGCGGGGGGGACAGTGGGAGAACTGAAGCTTTCTTT. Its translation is CASGGDSGRTEAFF.